These T cell receptor beta chains were read from a single sample in a study of regulatory T cells in long-lasting Graves disease. Each CDR3 protein gets one entry after TCRdb re-called the multiplex PCR reads with MiXCR. Of about 540,000 distinct CDR3 sequences in the sample, around an eighth are singletons; the top ten hold roughly 10%. These same data were also listed under a study on T cells in Graves' hyperthyroidism and ophthalmopathy.

The input for sequencing was peripheral blood mononuclear cells (PBMCs), taken at new diagnosis, from a patient treated with antithyroid drugs. Every receptor here comes from a man aged 25 to 40 with Graves disease. CDR3s include the opening cysteine and the closing phenylalanine or tryptophan. Each record gives: V gene, D gene, J gene, clone size, CDR3 DNA, CDR3 protein. The D gene is left open where the match is weak. Size tells how often a clone was seen (once, few, many) or the class of an expanded clone, and some rows leave it out.

V: TRBV15; D: TRBD1; J: TRBJ2-7; size: -; DNA: TGTGCCACCAGCTACAGGGGCCCTGTTTACGAGCAGTACTTC; CDR3: CATSYRGPVYEQYF
V: TRBV20-1; D: TRBD2; J: TRBJ2-2; size: few; DNA: TGCAGTGCCCCACCAGGCGGGGGGAGCACCGGGGAGCTGTTTTTT; CDR3: CSAPPGGGSTGELFF
V: TRBV7-8; D: TRBD1; J: TRBJ1-4; size: many; DNA: TGTGCCAGCAGCCACGACAGGGAGGCAAAACTGTTTTTT; CDR3: CASSHDREAKLFF
V: TRBV5-5; D: -; J: TRBJ1-1; size: once; DNA: TGTGCCAGCAGCTCGAGGGGGGTTGAAGGAGCTTTCTTT; CDR3: CASSSRGVEGAFF
V: TRBV9; D: TRBD2; J: TRBJ2-7; size: few; DNA: TGTGCCAGCAGCGTTGGTAGCGGGATTTACTACGAGCAGTACTTC; CDR3: CASSVGSGIYYEQYF
V: TRBV5-1; D: -; J: TRBJ2-1; size: -; DNA: TGCGCCAGCTCCCCGGACTTGAATGAGCAGTTCTTC; CDR3: CASSPDLNEQFF
V: TRBV2; D: -; J: TRBJ2-1; size: many; DNA: TGTGCCAGCAGGCGGGACTCCGGTTGGGTTGAGCAGTTCTTC; CDR3: CASRRDSGWVEQFF
V: TRBV20-1; D: -; J: TRBJ2-7; size: many; DNA: TGCAGTGCTAGAGGACAAGATACCTACGAGCAGTACTTC; CDR3: CSARGQDTYEQYF
V: TRBV11-2; D: -; J: TRBJ2-7; size: many; DNA: TGTGCCAGCAGCTCACCCGGCGGCAGGGCCAACGAGCAGTACTTC; CDR3: CASSSPGGRANEQYF
V: TRBV6-2/TRBV6-3; D: -; J: TRBJ2-7; size: many; DNA: TGTGCCAGCAGTTATCTAAGGGAGCAGTACTTC; CDR3: CASSYLREQYF
V: TRBV2; D: -; J: TRBJ2-1; size: many; DNA: TGTGCCAGCAGTTGGTCCAATGAGCAGTTCTTC; CDR3: CASSWSNEQFF
V: TRBV6-1; D: TRBD1; J: TRBJ1-1; size: many; DNA: TGTGCCAGCAGATCCGGACAGGGCCGCGGGAACACTGAAGCTTTCTTT; CDR3: CASRSGQGRGNTEAFF
V: TRBV27; D: -; J: TRBJ1-1; size: many; DNA: TGTGCCAGCAGTTCCCCAAGGGGGACTAACCCTGAAGCTTTCTTT; CDR3: CASSSPRGTNPEAFF
V: TRBV5-1; D: -; J: TRBJ1-5; size: many; DNA: TGTGCCAGCAGCATCGACAGTAATCAGCCCCAGCATTTT; CDR3: CASSIDSNQPQHF
V: TRBV24-1; D: -; J: TRBJ1-1; size: few; DNA: TGTGCCACCGAGGCGGGCACTGAAGCTTTCTTT; CDR3: CATEAGTEAFF
V: TRBV27; D: -; J: TRBJ2-3; size: -; DNA: TGTGCCAGCAGTTCGGGAATTAGCACAGATACGCAGTATTTT; CDR3: CASSSGISTDTQYF
V: TRBV7-9; D: TRBD2; J: TRBJ2-1; size: many; DNA: TGTGCCAGCAGCTTATCGGGAGGGCACTACAATGAGCAGTTCTTC; CDR3: CASSLSGGHYNEQFF
V: TRBV24-1; D: -; J: TRBJ2-5; size: many; DNA: TGTGCCACAAGGACAGACAACCAAGAGACCCAGTACTTC; CDR3: CATRTDNQETQYF
V: TRBV4-1; D: TRBD2; J: TRBJ2-1; size: -; DNA: TGCGCCAGCAGCTCCTTTAGCGGGCGGCAACACAATGAGCAGTTCTTC; CDR3: CASSSFSGRQHNEQFF
V: TRBV7-6; D: TRBD2; J: TRBJ2-5; size: -; DNA: TGTGCCAGCAGCTTAGGGGTGACGGGAGGTGGAGAGACCCAGTACTTC; CDR3: CASSLGVTGGGETQYF
V: TRBV5-8; D: -; J: TRBJ1-4; size: -; DNA: TGTGCCAGCAGCCGTCGCGGAAAACTGTTTTTT; CDR3: CASSRRGKLFF
V: TRBV29-1; D: -; J: TRBJ1-1; size: many; DNA: TGCAGCGTTGAAGGGCAGGGTTTGACTGAAGCTTTCTTT; CDR3: CSVEGQGLTEAFF
V: TRBV30; D: -; J: TRBJ2-7; size: -; DNA: TGTGTCCACGAGGGGGGGTACGAGCAGTACTTC; CDR3: CVHEGGYEQYF
V: TRBV19; D: -; J: TRBJ2-5; size: -; DNA: TGTGCCAGTACCCCAGGAGGGGGAGAGACCCAGTACTTC; CDR3: CASTPGGGETQYF
V: TRBV7-8; D: -; J: TRBJ2-1; size: many; DNA: TGTGCCAGCAGCTCCGGGGGGCCTTACAATGAGCAGTTCTTC; CDR3: CASSSGGPYNEQFF
V: TRBV10-3; D: TRBD2; J: TRBJ2-1; size: few; DNA: TGTGCCACCCTTCGGGGGGTGAATACCTACAATGAGCAGTTCTTC; CDR3: CATLRGVNTYNEQFF
V: TRBV20-1; D: TRBD2; J: TRBJ2-1; size: few; DNA: TGCAGTGCTAGAGCAGGGACTAGCGGGAGTGATAGATATTACAATGAGCAGTTCTTC; CDR3: CSARAGTSGSDRYYNEQFF
V: TRBV29-1; D: TRBD2; J: TRBJ2-1; size: many; DNA: TGCAGCGGACGTGTATTAGCGGGAGCCTACAATGAGCAGTTCTTC; CDR3: CSGRVLAGAYNEQFF
V: TRBV29-1; D: -; J: TRBJ2-7; size: many; DNA: TGCAGCGCCGCAGTTGACAGAGGCACCTACGAGCAGTACTTC; CDR3: CSAAVDRGTYEQYF
V: TRBV7-9; D: TRBD1; J: TRBJ1-2; size: -; DNA: TGTGCCAGCAGCTTGGGGACAGCAACTGGCTACACCTTC; CDR3: CASSLGTATGYTF
V: TRBV5-1; D: -; J: TRBJ1-3; size: many; DNA: TGCGCCAGCAGTGGTGGGGCTTCAGGAAACACCATATATTTT; CDR3: CASSGGASGNTIYF
V: TRBV5-1; D: TRBD1; J: TRBJ1-1; size: many; DNA: TGCGCCAGCAGCCATGCGCTGACAGGGACGATGAACACTGAAGCTTTCTTT; CDR3: CASSHALTGTMNTEAFF
V: TRBV6-2/TRBV6-3; D: -; J: TRBJ2-7; size: many; DNA: TGTGCCAGCAGTGAATATGAAGGGCCCCTCTGGGAGCAGTACTTC; CDR3: CASSEYEGPLWEQYF
V: TRBV7-9; D: -; J: TRBJ2-7; size: many; DNA: TGTGCCAGCAGCAACCCGGGACCCTCCCACGAGCAGTACTTC; CDR3: CASSNPGPSHEQYF
V: TRBV2; D: -; J: TRBJ2-7; size: many; DNA: TGTGCCAGCAGTGGGGGACACCCCTACGAGCAGTACTTC; CDR3: CASSGGHPYEQYF
V: TRBV5-1; D: -; J: TRBJ2-5; size: many; DNA: TGCGCCAGCAGCGAGCAGCAAGAGACCCAGTACTTC; CDR3: CASSEQQETQYF
V: TRBV10-1; D: -; J: TRBJ2-2; size: -; DNA: TGCGCCAGCAGTGAGACGGACCAAGCTAACACCGGGGAGCTGTTTTTT; CDR3: CASSETDQANTGELFF
V: TRBV19; D: TRBD1; J: TRBJ2-7; size: few; DNA: TGTGCCAGTAGTATAGACGCATCAGGGGGCGCCTTCCGCGAGCAGTACTTC; CDR3: CASSIDASGGAFREQYF
V: TRBV2; D: -; J: TRBJ1-2; size: many; DNA: TGTGCCAGCAGTCTCGGAGGGGAGGGCTACACCTTC; CDR3: CASSLGGEGYTF
V: TRBV6-1; D: -; J: TRBJ1-2; size: -; DNA: TGTGCCAGCAGTGTTCAGGAATCGGGATTTTTTGGCTACACCTTC; CDR3: CASSVQESGFFGYTF
V: TRBV27; D: -; J: TRBJ2-3; size: many; DNA: TGTGCCAGCAGGGGGGCGCTAGTCACAGATACGCAGTATTTT; CDR3: CASRGALVTDTQYF
V: TRBV5-1; D: TRBD1; J: TRBJ2-5; size: many; DNA: TGCGCCAGCAGCTTTGGGGACAGGGGACAAGAGACCCAGTACTTC; CDR3: CASSFGDRGQETQYF